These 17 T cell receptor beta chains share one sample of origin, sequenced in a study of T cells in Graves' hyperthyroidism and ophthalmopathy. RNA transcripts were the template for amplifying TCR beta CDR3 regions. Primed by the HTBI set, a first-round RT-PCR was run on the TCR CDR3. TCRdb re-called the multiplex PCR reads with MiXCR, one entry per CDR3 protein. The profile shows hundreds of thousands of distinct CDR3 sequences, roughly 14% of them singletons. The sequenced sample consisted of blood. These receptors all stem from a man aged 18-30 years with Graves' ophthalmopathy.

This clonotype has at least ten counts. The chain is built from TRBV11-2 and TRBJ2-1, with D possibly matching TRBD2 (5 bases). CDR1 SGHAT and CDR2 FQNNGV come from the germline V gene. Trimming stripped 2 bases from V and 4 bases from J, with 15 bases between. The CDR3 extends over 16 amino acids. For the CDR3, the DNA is TGTGCCAGCAGCTTATCCCACCGAGGGTCTTACAATGAGCAGTTCTTC. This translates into CASSLSHRGSYNEQFF.

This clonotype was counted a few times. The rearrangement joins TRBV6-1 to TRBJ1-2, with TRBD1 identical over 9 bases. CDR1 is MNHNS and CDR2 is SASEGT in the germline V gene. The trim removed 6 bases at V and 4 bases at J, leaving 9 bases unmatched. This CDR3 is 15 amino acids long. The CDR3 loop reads CASSGQGFGGYGYTF. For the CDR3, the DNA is TGTGCCAGCAGCGGACAGGGGTTTGGCGGCTATGGCTACACCTTC.

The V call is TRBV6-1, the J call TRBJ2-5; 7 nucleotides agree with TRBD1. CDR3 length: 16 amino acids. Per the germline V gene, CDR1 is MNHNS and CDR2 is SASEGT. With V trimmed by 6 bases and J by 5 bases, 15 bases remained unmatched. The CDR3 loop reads CASSPRWDRRLETQYF. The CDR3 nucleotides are TGTGCCAGCAGCCCCCGCTGGGACAGAAGGTTGGAGACCCAGTACTTC.

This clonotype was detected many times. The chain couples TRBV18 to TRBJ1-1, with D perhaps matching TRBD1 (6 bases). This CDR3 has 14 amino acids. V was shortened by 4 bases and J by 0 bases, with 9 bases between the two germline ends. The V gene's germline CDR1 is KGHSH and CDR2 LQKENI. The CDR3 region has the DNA TGTGCCAGCTCACGGGGGGACATGAACACTGAAGCTTTCTTT. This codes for CASSRGDMNTEAFF.

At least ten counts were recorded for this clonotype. The CDR3 coding sequence is TGTGCCAGCTCACCAGAAGAGTTCACTGAAGCTTTCTTT. Amino acid sequence: CASSPEEFTEAFF. The chain links TRBV18 to TRBJ1-1, with D unresolved. The CDR3 extends over 13 amino acids. Trimming cost V 2 bases and J 4 bases, with 8 bases left between them. The germline V gene has CDR1 KGHSH and CDR2 LQKENI.

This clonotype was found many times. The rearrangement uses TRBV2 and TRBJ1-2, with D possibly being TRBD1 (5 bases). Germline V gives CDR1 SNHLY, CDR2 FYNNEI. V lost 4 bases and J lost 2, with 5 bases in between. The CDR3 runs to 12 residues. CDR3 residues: CASSGDNYGYTF. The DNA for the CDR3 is TGTGCCAGCAGTGGGGACAACTATGGCTACACCTTC.

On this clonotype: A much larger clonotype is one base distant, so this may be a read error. In nucleotides, the CDR3 is TGTGCCAGCAGCTCGGACAGGCCGAACGAGCAGTTCTTC. Translating it yields CASSSDRPNEQFF. The gene calls are TRBV7-2 and TRBJ2-1; 7 bases are shared with TRBD1. The CDR3 spans 13 residues. CDR1 SGHTA and CDR2 FQGNSA come from the germline V gene. J lost 10 bases, V lost 4 bases, and 7 bases had no gene match.

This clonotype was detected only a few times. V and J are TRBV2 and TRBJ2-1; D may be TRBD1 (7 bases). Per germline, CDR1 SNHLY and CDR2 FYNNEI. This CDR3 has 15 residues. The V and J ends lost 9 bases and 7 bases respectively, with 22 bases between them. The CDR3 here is CASMLPQGTVNEQFF. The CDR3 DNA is TGTGCCAGTATGTTACCACAGGGGACTGTGAATGAGCAGTTCTTC.

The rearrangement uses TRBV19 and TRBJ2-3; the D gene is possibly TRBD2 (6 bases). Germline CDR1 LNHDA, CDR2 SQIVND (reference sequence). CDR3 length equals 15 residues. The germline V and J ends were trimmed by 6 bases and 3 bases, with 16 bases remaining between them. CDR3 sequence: CASSRRSGRTDTQYF. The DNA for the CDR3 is TGTGCCAGTAGCAGGAGGTCTGGGAGGACAGATACGCAGTATTTT.

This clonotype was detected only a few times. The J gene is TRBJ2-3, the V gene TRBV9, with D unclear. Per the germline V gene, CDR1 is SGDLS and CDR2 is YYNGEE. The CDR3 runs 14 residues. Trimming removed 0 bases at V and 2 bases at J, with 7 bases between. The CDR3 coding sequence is TGTGCCAGCAGCGTAGAGGCGACCACAGATACGCAGTATTTT. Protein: CASSVEATTDTQYF.

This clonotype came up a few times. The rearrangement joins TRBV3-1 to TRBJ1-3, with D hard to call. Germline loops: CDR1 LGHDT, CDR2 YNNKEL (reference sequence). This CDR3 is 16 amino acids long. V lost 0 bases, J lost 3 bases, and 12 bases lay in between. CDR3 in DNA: TGTGCCAGCAGCCAAGAGCCGGGGATAGATGGAAACACCATATATTTT. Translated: CASSQEPGIDGNTIYF.

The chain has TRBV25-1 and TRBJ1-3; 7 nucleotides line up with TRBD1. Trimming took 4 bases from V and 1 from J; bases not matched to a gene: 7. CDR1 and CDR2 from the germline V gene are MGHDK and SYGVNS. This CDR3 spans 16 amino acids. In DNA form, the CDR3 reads TGTGCCAGCAGTGCAACATGGACAGGTTCTGGAAACACCATATATTTT. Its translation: CASSATWTGSGNTIYF.

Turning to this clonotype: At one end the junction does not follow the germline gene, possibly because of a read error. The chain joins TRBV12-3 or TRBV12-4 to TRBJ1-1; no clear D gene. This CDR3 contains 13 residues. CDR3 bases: TGTGCCAGCAGTTTAAACGTCGTGGCTGAAACTTTCTTT. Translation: CASSLNVVAETFF.

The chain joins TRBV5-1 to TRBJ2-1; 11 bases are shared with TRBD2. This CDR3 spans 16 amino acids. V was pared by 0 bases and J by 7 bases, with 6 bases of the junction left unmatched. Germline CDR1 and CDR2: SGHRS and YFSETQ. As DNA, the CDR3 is TGCGCCAGCAGCTTGGCCAGGGGACTAGCGGAAAATGAGCAGTTCTTC. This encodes CASSLARGLAENEQFF.

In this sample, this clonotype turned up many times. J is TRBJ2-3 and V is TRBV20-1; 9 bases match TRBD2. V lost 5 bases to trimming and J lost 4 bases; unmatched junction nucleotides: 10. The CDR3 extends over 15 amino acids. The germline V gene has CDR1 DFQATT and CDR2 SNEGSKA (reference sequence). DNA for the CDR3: TGCAGTGCTTTTGGACTAGCGAGACCCCCAGATACGCAGTATTTT. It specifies CSAFGLARPPDTQYF.

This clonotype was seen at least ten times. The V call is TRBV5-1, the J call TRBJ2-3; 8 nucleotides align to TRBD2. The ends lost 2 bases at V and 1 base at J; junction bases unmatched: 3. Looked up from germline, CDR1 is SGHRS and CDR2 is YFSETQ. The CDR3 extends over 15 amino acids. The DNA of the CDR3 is TGCGCCAGCAGCTTTCGGCGGGGGGGCACAGATACGCAGTATTTT. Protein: CASSFRRGGTDTQYF.

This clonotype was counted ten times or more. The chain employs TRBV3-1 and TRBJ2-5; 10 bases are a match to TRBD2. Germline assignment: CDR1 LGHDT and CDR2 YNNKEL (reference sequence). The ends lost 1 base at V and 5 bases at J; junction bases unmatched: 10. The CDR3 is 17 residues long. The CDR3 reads CASSQGGLAGAHETQYF. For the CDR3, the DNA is TGTGCCAGCAGCCAAGGCGGGCTAGCGGGGGCTCATGAGACCCAGTACTTC.